This T cell receptor beta chain was recovered during a study of T cell responses to AZD1222 COVID-19 vaccine. General observations from the study: Breadth and depth of Spike-specific TCRs rose after two AZD1222 doses. Close to half of all spike-specific TCRs reportedly target regions of the variants that are unmutated.

The protocol was immunoSEQ multiplex PCR, while the TCRdb copy is restricted to in-frame clones and leaves out a portion. Of about 59,000 clones in the sample, approximately 92% were seen once. In this sample, this clone turned up once. What it recognizes is unknown. Germline assignment: CDR1 SGDLS and CDR2 YYNGEE. V dropped 3 bases and J dropped 7 bases, with 14 bases sitting between them. The CDR3 contains 13 residues. Second-dose timings of about 4 or about 12 weeks were pooled. The receptor was isolated from an adult who received the AZD1222 COVID-19 vaccine. Sequenced here: peripheral blood, sampled 28 days after the second AZD1222 dose. The chain uses TRBV9 and TRBJ2-7; D might be TRBD1 or TRBD2, each matching 5 bases. The CDR3 sequence is CASSARLEGEQYF. CDR3 in DNA: TGTGCCAGCAGCGCGAGACTTGAGGGGGAGCAGTACTTC.